This TCR beta chain emerged from a study of shared T cell receptors in the human thymus (dated by TCRdb to about 2021). The study in broad terms: The study investigated the way shared, self-reactive T-cell receptor alpha chains are produced in the human thymus.

As regards this clone: Its antigen is currently not known. One base away there is no much larger clone; base qualities are not given.

The library was obtained by the immunoSEQ multiplex PCR assay. In TCRdb, the immuneACCESS table is reduced to in-frame sequences with V and J assigned. These tables do not hold every clone; where another copy was compared, an unresolved V gene accounts for under half, and the others remain unexplained. Present in this sample are tens of thousands of clones, roughly 96% of which were seen just once. About 0.033% of the sample comes from the top ten. Looking up the germline V gene yields CDR1 KGHSH and CDR2 LQKENI. The CDR3 measures 16 amino acids from cysteine to phenylalanine. Kept here is only the CDR3 DNA, which spans 48 bases and is read in frame from base 1. V lost 2 bases and J lost 7 bases; the stretch between them is 15 bases long.

Here the chain combines TRBV18 and TRBJ1-6; D gene: possibly TRBD1, on 6 matching bases. Specimen: thymocytes. The clonotype was recovered from a human donor. The DNA sequence is as follows: TGTGCCAGCTCACCAGAAGAGACAGGCAAGAATTCACCCCTCCACTTT. It translates as CASSPEETGKNSPLHF.